These 30 T cell receptor beta chains were sequenced from one sample in a study of blood T cell repertoires in COVID-19. Data came from immunoSEQ multiplex PCR; TCRdb stores just in-frame clones and leaves some out. This sample has more than 200,000 clones; roughly 80% occur once, and the top ten carry approximately 2.6%. The sample was peripheral blood. All receptors come from a woman between 70 and 85 years old with active or convalescent COVID-19.

The chain uses TRBV12-3 or TRBV12-4 and TRBJ1-5; tentatively, D is TRBD1 (6 bases). The CDR3 contains 13 residues. The V end was cut by 5 bases, the J end by 6 bases, with 11 bases between. Here the CDR3 DNA reads TGTGCCAGCAGTCCAGGGGAGGGTCAGCCCCAGCATTTT. Encoded protein: CASSPGEGQPQHF.

V gene TRBV5-1 combines with J gene TRBJ2-3; 7 bases match TRBD2. Germline trimming cut 0 bases from V and 5 bases from J; bases unmatched to any gene: 3. Germline V gene data show CDR1 as SGHRS and CDR2 as YFSETQ. The length of the CDR3 is 14 residues. CDR3 region: CASSLESGGDTQYF. The DNA of the CDR3 is TGCGCCAGCAGCTTGGAATCGGGGGGAGATACGCAGTATTTT.

This sequence joins TRBV6-5 and TRBJ1-1, with 8 bases identical to TRBD1. The V gene end was trimmed by 5 bases and the J gene end by 10 bases; junction bases not matched to a gene: 15. CDR3 length: 15 residues. Looked up from germline, CDR1 is MNHEY and CDR2 is SVGAGI. The CDR3 nucleotides read TGTGCCAGCAGTCGGGGACAGGATCCCCTTTCGTCAGCTTTCTTT. Translating it yields CASSRGQDPLSSAFF.

J is TRBJ2-1 and V is TRBV3-1 (or the pseudogene TRBV3-2); 8 positions match TRBD1. Germline V gives CDR1 LGHDT, CDR2 YNNKEL (reference sequence). The junction had 6 bases not matched to a gene; V was cut back by 5 bases and J by 3 bases. This CDR3 is 15 amino acids long. The CDR3 nucleotides read TGTGCCAGCAGCACTGTAGGGACAGGCTACAATGAGCAGTTCTTC. This encodes CASSTVGTGYNEQFF.

The rearrangement uses TRBV30 and TRBJ2-5, with 9 bases aligning to TRBD1. This CDR3 comprises 14 residues. Per the germline V gene, CDR1 is GTSNPN and CDR2 is SVGIG (reference sequence). Germline trimming cut 0 bases from V and 1 base from J; bases unmatched to any gene: 0. The CDR3 DNA is TGTGCCTGGAGTGTACAGGGGGCCCAAGAGACCCAGTACTTC. It encodes CAWSVQGAQETQYF.

The chain uses TRBV5-6 and TRBJ2-5, with TRBD1 matching 9 bases. The germline V gene encodes CDR1 SGHDT and CDR2 YYEEEE. Losses at the gene ends were 2 bases for V and 4 bases for J; bases not matched to a gene: 0. The CDR3 consists of 13 residues. CDR3 sequence: CASSLQGAETQYF. The CDR3 nucleotides read TGTGCCAGCAGCTTACAGGGGGCAGAGACCCAGTACTTC.

The rearrangement uses TRBV6-2 or TRBV6-3 and TRBJ2-1; D remains unclear. Trimming pared 4 bases from V and 9 bases from J, leaving 7 bases between. The CDR3 contains 11 residues. Germline V gene sequence: CDR1 MNHEY, CDR2 SVGEGT. The CDR3 nucleotides are TGTGCCAGCAGTTGGAGTCTTGAGCAGTTCTTC. This sequence encodes CASSWSLEQFF.

The J gene is TRBJ2-2, the V gene TRBV5-4, with D perhaps TRBD1 (5 bases). Germline CDR1 reads SGHNT; CDR2 reads YYREEE (reference sequence). The CDR3 loop spans 17 amino acids. V was trimmed by 1 base and J by 1 base, leaving 14 bases between them. CDR3 nucleotide sequence: TGTGCCAGCAGCTTGAACTCCGACAGCATGAACACCGGGGAGCTGTTTTTT. Translated: CASSLNSDSMNTGELFF.

The J gene is TRBJ1-2, the V gene TRBV5-4; D call uncertain. V lost 1 base, J lost 1 base, and 8 bases lay in between. Per germline, CDR1 SGHNT and CDR2 YYREEE (reference sequence). This CDR3 region has 14 residues. The CDR3 nucleotides read TGTGCCAGCAGCTTGCCAGAAGTTAACTATGGCTACACCTTC. Translating it yields CASSLPEVNYGYTF. Full variable domain (remainder filled in from reference TRBV5-4 and TRBJ1-2): ETGVTQSPTHLIKTRGQQVTLRCSSQSGHNTVSWYQQALGQGPQFIFQYYREEENGRGNFPPRFSGLQFPNYSSELNVNALELDDSALYLCASSLPEVNYGYTFGSGTRLTVV.

The chain is built from TRBV2 and TRBJ2-2, with D maybe TRBD1 (7 bases). Trimming removed 7 bases at V and 6 bases at J, with 18 bases between. In germline, CDR1 is SNHLY, CDR2 FYNNEI. There are 15 residues in the CDR3. The CDR3 DNA reads as TGTGCCAGCACTAGGGGGCGGGGTATGGCCGGGGAGCTGTTTTTT. This codes for CASTRGRGMAGELFF.

J is TRBJ2-7 and V is TRBV5-1; no clear D. Trimming took off 4 bases at V and 6 bases at J, with 11 bases between the two ends. Per germline, CDR1 SGHRS and CDR2 YFSETQ. The CDR3 consists of 12 residues. CDR3 nucleotides: TGCGCCAGCAGCCCCGATTTCGGCGAGCAGTACTTC. It specifies CASSPDFGEQYF.

The CDR3 sequence is CARMGHRKNTEAFF. CDR3 DNA sequence: TGTGCCAGAATGGGACACCGGAAGAACACTGAAGCTTTCTTT. V usage is TRBV24-1 and J usage is TRBJ1-1; D is perhaps TRBD1 (6 bases). This CDR3 comprises 14 residues. Germline CDR1 and CDR2: KGHDR and SFDVKD. V lost 11 bases, J lost 1 base, and 16 bases lay in between.

The chain carries TRBV12-3 or TRBV12-4 and TRBJ1-4; no firm D call. This CDR3 has 13 amino acids. V dropped 5 bases and J dropped 5 bases, with 9 bases sitting between them. The DNA for the CDR3 is TGTGCCAGCAGTCACAACCAGAATGAAAAACTGTTTTTT. Its protein is CASSHNQNEKLFF.

The chain links TRBV6-5 to TRBJ2-5; 9 bases align to TRBD1. Germline V lookup: CDR1 MNHEY, CDR2 SVGAGI. CDR3 length: 14 residues. V was pared by 6 bases and J by 5 bases, with 7 bases of the junction left unmatched. The CDR3 is CASRRGQGGETQYF. DNA for the CDR3: TGTGCCAGCAGGAGGGGACAGGGTGGGGAGACCCAGTACTTC.

V usage is TRBV19 and J usage is TRBJ2-7; possibly TRBD2 for D (6 bases). Germline-derived CDR1 and CDR2 are LNHDA and SQIVND (reference sequence). V was cut by 5 bases and J by 1 base, with 12 bases left in between. The CDR3 is made up of 14 amino acids. Here the CDR3 DNA reads TGTGCCAGTAGTGGAGGGACTCCTTCCTACGAGCAGTACTTC. Its protein product is CASSGGTPSYEQYF.

This clone was observed a single time. The chain joins TRBV12-5 to TRBJ2-3; 11 nucleotides match TRBD1. CDR3 length equals 16 residues. J lost 1 base, V lost 4 bases, and 4 bases had no gene match. The germline V gene has CDR1 LGHNT and CDR2 FRNRAP. For the CDR3, the DNA is TGTGCTAGTGGTTCCGGGACAGGGGGTGGCACAGATACGCAGTATTTT. It is translated as CASGSGTGGGTDTQYF.

This chain links TRBV15 with TRBJ1-3, with D possibly TRBD1 on 5 matching bases. Germline V CDR1 and CDR2: LNHNV, YYDKDF (reference sequence). V lost 0 bases and J lost 3, with 9 bases in between. The CDR3 is made up of 15 amino acids. CDR3 residues: CATSRDWGLGNTIYF. Written as DNA, the CDR3 is TGTGCCACCAGCAGAGATTGGGGCCTTGGAAACACCATATATTTT.

The gene calls are TRBV9 and TRBJ2-2; 7 nucleotides align to TRBD2. J gave up 0 bases and V 10 bases, and 9 bases lay outside the gene matches. In germline, CDR1 is SGDLS, CDR2 YYNGEE. There are 15 residues in the CDR3. The CDR3 reads CASAPSGTNTGELFF. The CDR3 DNA sequence: TGTGCCTCGGCCCCTAGCGGCACGAACACCGGGGAGCTGTTTTTT.

This chain links TRBV19 with TRBJ1-4; 10 bases are shared with TRBD1. There are 14 residues in the CDR3. Germline V gene data show CDR1 as LNHDA and CDR2 as SQIVND (reference sequence). V was clipped by 5 bases and J by 12 bases; unmatched bases: 9. The CDR3 loop reads CASSSTGGGRELFF. The CDR3 DNA reads as TGTGCCAGTAGTTCGACAGGGGGCGGGCGTGAACTGTTTTTT.

The chain joins TRBV28 to TRBJ1-2; D perhaps matches TRBD1 (5 bases). CDR1 is MDHEN, CDR2 SYDVKM, per germline. Trimming shortened V by 7 bases and J by 1 base, and 10 bases separated the two germline ends. The CDR3 is 13 amino acids. The chain's CDR3 is CASNPDSNYGYTF. For the CDR3, the DNA is TGTGCCAGCAACCCTGACAGTAACTATGGCTACACCTTC.

The chain has TRBV9 and TRBJ2-4; the match to TRBD2 covers 7 bases. CDR3 length: 16 amino acids. The ends lost 3 bases at V and 0 bases at J; junction bases unmatched: 6. The germline CDR1 and CDR2 sequences are SGDLS and YYNGEE. The CDR3 DNA reads TGTGCCAGCAGCGGCGGGAGCTTCTTAGCCAAAAACATTCAGTACTTC. This gives the protein CASSGGSFLAKNIQYF.

The chain has TRBV19 and TRBJ2-3; TRBD2 matches 10 bases. The trim removed 7 bases at V and 3 bases at J, leaving 1 base unmatched. This CDR3 contains 13 residues. Germline V gene data show CDR1 as LNHDA and CDR2 as SQIVND (reference sequence). The CDR3 coding sequence is TGTGCCAGTAAGCGGGAGGGAACAGATACGCAGTATTTT. Protein: CASKREGTDTQYF.

This sequence joins TRBV6-5 and TRBJ2-3; 7 bases are shared with TRBD1. The CDR3 contains 14 residues. V lost 7 bases to trimming and J lost 4 bases; unmatched junction nucleotides: 8. Germline V gene data show CDR1 as MNHEY and CDR2 as SVGAGI. The CDR3 spells CASNTGTAADTQYF. CDR3 bases: TGTGCCAGCAACACCGGGACAGCAGCAGATACGCAGTATTTT.

The genes are TRBV7-3 and TRBJ2-5, with TRBD2 matching 9 bases. The CDR3 length is 15 residues. After removal of 2 bases from V and 7 bases from J, the junction contained 8 bases not matched to a gene. Germline CDR1 and CDR2: SGHTA and FQGTGA. The CDR3 spells CASSLAPSGVGTQYF. CDR3 DNA sequence: TGTGCCAGCAGCTTAGCTCCTAGCGGGGTGGGGACCCAGTACTTC.

The chain recombines TRBV2 with TRBJ2-7, with D hard to call. V lost 7 bases and J lost 4, with 8 bases in between. Germline CDR1 is SNHLY and CDR2 is FYNNEI. The CDR3 has 11 residues. The chain's CDR3 is CASTAGYEQYF. As DNA, the CDR3 is TGTGCCAGCACCGCCGGGTACGAGCAGTACTTC.

This sequence joins TRBV6-2 or TRBV6-3 and TRBJ1-6, with TRBD1 matching 7 bases. V shed 6 bases, J shed 14 bases, and the junction held 7 bases outside the gene matches. This CDR3 is 12 amino acids long. CDR1 and CDR2 from the germline V gene are MNHEY and SVGEGT. CDR3 sequence (DNA): TGTGCCAGCAGCAGAGACAGGGTCACCCTCCACTTT. This encodes CASSRDRVTLHF.

This clone was detected only a few times. This chain links TRBV19 with TRBJ1-3; D call uncertain. Germline assignment: CDR1 LNHDA and CDR2 SQIVND (reference sequence). The CDR3 is 15 residues long. Trimming cost V 3 bases and J 0 bases, with 9 bases left between them. The CDR3 nucleotides read TGTGCCAGTAGTATGGGAGTGCTCTCTGGAAACACCATATATTTT. This encodes CASSMGVLSGNTIYF.

This clone was detected only once. The chain uses TRBV19 and TRBJ2-1; 12 bases are a match to TRBD2. This CDR3 spans 14 amino acids. Germline V gene data show CDR1 as LNHDA and CDR2 as SQIVND (reference sequence). Unmatched junction bases numbered 7, after V lost 8 bases and J lost 8 bases. The CDR3 sequence is CASSLAGGPYEQFF. In DNA form, the CDR3 reads TGTGCCAGTTCGCTAGCGGGAGGGCCTTATGAGCAGTTCTTC. Full variable domain (outside the CDR3, taken from reference TRBV19 and TRBJ2-1): DGGITQSPKYLFRKEGQNVTLSCEQNLNHDAMYWYRQDPGQGLRLIYYSQIVNDFQKGDIAEGYSVSREKKESFPLTVTSAQKNPTAFYLCASSLAGGPYEQFFGPGTRLTVL.

V usage is TRBV7-2 and J usage is TRBJ2-5; 8 bases fit TRBD1. The J segment lost 2 bases and the V segment lost 3 bases, leaving 8 bases of the junction unmatched. There are 16 residues in the CDR3. Germline values: CDR1 SGHTA, CDR2 FQGNSA. The CDR3 loop is CASSFRDRSPQETQYF. Written as DNA, the CDR3 is TGTGCCAGCAGCTTCCGGGACAGGAGTCCTCAAGAGACCCAGTACTTC. Variable domain in full (rest from reference TRBV7-2 and TRBJ2-5): GAGVSQSPSNKVTEKGKDVELRCDPISGHTALYWYRQSLGQGLEFLIYFQGNSAPDKSGLPSDRFSAERTGGSVSTLTIQRTQQEDSAVYLCASSFRDRSPQETQYFGPGTRLLVL.

This clone was counted a few times. This chain links TRBV19 with TRBJ2-1; a weak D match, TRBD2 (7 bases). The CDR3 extends over 13 amino acids. Germline V CDR1 and CDR2: LNHDA, SQIVND (reference sequence). Trimming removed 6 bases at V and 9 bases at J, with 15 bases between. CDR3 nucleotides: TGTGCCAGTAGGCCCGGGGGAGGGGGTGAGCAGTTCTTC. Its translation: CASRPGGGGEQFF. Full variable domain (missing parts from reference TRBV19 and TRBJ2-1): DGGITQSPKYLFRKEGQNVTLSCEQNLNHDAMYWYRQDPGQGLRLIYYSQIVNDFQKGDIAEGYSVSREKKESFPLTVTSAQKNPTAFYLCASRPGGGGEQFFGPGTRLTVL.